Shown below are 7 T cell receptor beta chains from a single sample sequenced in a study of regulatory T cells in long-lasting Graves disease. Relying on iRepertoire HTBI primers and Arm-PCR of CDR3 regions, the team built TCR beta libraries. TCRdb ran MiXCR on the multiplex PCR reads and lists one entry per CDR3 protein. The data show some 340,000 distinct CDR3 sequences, with less than 30% seen just once and approximately 28% held by the top ten. Specified time point: persistent/refractory GD, antithyroid drugs over 5 years with positive TRAb. Extracted RNA from PBMCs served as the source of the TCR library. The sample in question was peripheral blood mononuclear cells (PBMCs), obtained when the disease was refractory, from a patient treated with antithyroid drugs. These TCRs come from a woman aged 40 to 50 with Graves disease.

The V and J genes are TRBV6-1 and TRBJ2-7, with TRBD1 identical over 7 bases. Unmatched junction bases numbered 11, after V lost 6 bases and J lost 0 bases. From germline, CDR1 is MNHNS and CDR2 SASEGT. The CDR3 loop spans 16 amino acids. This CDR3 is CASRRLWDRSSYEQYF. CDR3 nucleotide sequence: TGTGCCAGCAGACGTTTGTGGGACAGAAGCTCCTACGAGCAGTACTTC.

In its sample, this clonotype ranks as medium-sized. V and J are TRBV10-1 and TRBJ1-5; 9 nucleotides align to TRBD1. Trimming cost V 8 bases and J 5 bases; bases outside gene matches: 19. This CDR3 comprises 18 residues. Looked up from germline, CDR1 is WNHNN and CDR2 is SYGVQD (reference sequence). The CDR3: CASYCSGTGKLEDQPQHF. The CDR3 coding sequence is TGCGCCAGCTATTGCTCCGGGACAGGGAAATTGGAGGATCAGCCCCAGCATTTT.

This clonotype was observed many times. This sequence joins TRBV11-2 and TRBJ2-7; TRBD2 aligns across 7 bases. Trimming took 3 bases from V and 5 from J; bases not matched to a gene: 13. This CDR3 is built from 16 residues. Germline V gives CDR1 SGHAT, CDR2 FQNNGV. CDR3 residues: CASSFREGRIGDEQYF. The CDR3 DNA reads as TGTGCCAGCAGCTTTAGGGAGGGCCGGATCGGCGACGAGCAGTACTTC.

This clonotype has more than one count but fewer than ten. Germline and junction disagree at one end, which may indicate a read error. This CDR3 reads CASGQDYGYTF. As DNA, the CDR3 is TGCGCCAGCGGGCAGGACTACGGCTACACCTTC. V usage is TRBV5-1 and J usage is TRBJ1-2, with no clear D. Germline V lookup: CDR1 SGHRS, CDR2 YFSETQ. The CDR3 spans 11 residues.

The chain joins TRBV6-1 to TRBJ1-6, with 8 bases matching TRBD1. Unmatched junction bases numbered 7, after V lost 5 bases and J lost 7 bases. Germline V gene data show CDR1 as MNHNS and CDR2 as SASEGT. The CDR3 contains 15 residues. The chain's CDR3 is CASSRPDRDNSPLHF. The CDR3 region has the DNA TGTGCCAGCAGTCGCCCGGACAGGGACAATTCACCCCTCCACTTT.

This sequence joins TRBV9 and TRBJ1-1, with TRBD1 matching over 7 bases. The CDR3 contains 13 residues. Germline V gives CDR1 SGDLS, CDR2 YYNGEE. J lost 3 bases, V lost 7 bases, and 6 bases had no gene match. The CDR3 loop reads CASSGGLDTEAFF. The CDR3 DNA reads TGTGCCAGCTCAGGGGGGCTGGACACTGAAGCTTTCTTT. The full variable domain, with the rest looked up from reference TRBV9 and TRBJ1-1, is DSGVTQTPKHLITATGQRVTLRCSPRSGDLSVYWYQQSLDQGLQFLIQYYNGEERAKGNILERFSAQQFPDLHSELNLSSLELGDSALYFCASSGGLDTEAFFGQGTRLTVV.

Points on this clonotype: Given a much more abundant clone one base away, this may be a read error. The chain links TRBV6-1 to TRBJ1-1; 7 positions match TRBD1. Germline V gene sequence: CDR1 MNHNS, CDR2 SASEGT. This CDR3 comprises 15 residues. The CDR3 bases are TGTGCCAGCACGCGATTGGACAGGAAGAACACTGATGCTTTCTTT. This gives the protein CASTRLDRKNTDAFF.